The 28 T cell receptor beta chains in this list originate from one sample, sequenced in a study of beta chain features in type 1 diabetes (dated 2018 in TCRdb). Broad study findings and their caveats: A moderate but significant shortening of TCRB CDR3 length was observed in type 1 diabetes patients in all four CD4+ subsets.

The library was obtained by the immunoSEQ multiplex PCR assay. The entire isolated RNA was reverse transcribed using the High Capacity cDNA Reverse Transcription Kit, and thus expressed TCRB transcripts were sequenced. Here the immuneACCESS table is served through TCRdb, limited to in-frame sequences with V and J called. Missing clones are a known gap in these copies; in checked studies unresolved V genes cover under half, and the rest lacks a known reason. This sample comprises around 240,000 clones, approximately 16% of them detected only once. The ten largest clones represent roughly 0.08% of the sample. For these TCRs, the target antigens are not known. What was sequenced was naive CD4+ T cells from blood. The cell subset or site label, as the study defines it: true naive CD4+ T cells. The source is a man under 40 with type 1 diabetes.

This clone has more than one count but fewer than ten. The chain joins TRBV25-1 to TRBJ2-1; 9 bases are a match to TRBD1. V lost 8 bases and J lost 2; bases outside the gene matches: 1. The CDR3 contains 13 residues. Germline V gives CDR1 MGHDK, CDR2 SYGVNS. The DNA of the CDR3 is TGTGCCAGCGGACAGGGGACCTACAATGAGCAGTTCTTC. Translated, it gives CASGQGTYNEQFF.

This clone was picked up a small number of times. CDR3 loop: CSVVSDRAYEQYF. The CDR3 DNA reads TGCAGCGTTGTATCGGACAGGGCATACGAGCAGTACTTC. The J gene is TRBJ2-7, the V gene TRBV29-1; 8 nucleotides match TRBD1. The CDR3 consists of 13 residues. In germline, CDR1 is SQVTM, CDR2 ANQGSEA. V trimming: 4 bases; J trimming: 4 bases; junction bases outside the gene matches: 6.

This clone was seen a handful of times. V and J are TRBV30 and TRBJ1-1, with TRBD1 matching 8 bases. The CDR3 has 13 residues. Germline V lookup: CDR1 GTSNPN, CDR2 SVGIG (reference sequence). The V and J ends lost 0 bases and 9 bases, in that order; junction bases with no gene match: 6. CDR3 amino acids: CAWSVPGQGKAFF. CDR3 bases: TGTGCCTGGAGTGTACCCGGACAGGGAAAAGCTTTCTTT. The entire variable domain, with the rest obtained from reference TRBV30 and TRBJ1-1, is as follows: SQTIHQWPATLVQPVGSPLSLECTVEGTSNPNLYWYRQAAGRGLQLLFYSVGIGQISSEVPQNLSASRPQDRQFILSSKKLLLSDSGFYLCAWSVPGQGKAFFGQGTRLTVV.

V usage is TRBV9 and J usage is TRBJ2-5, with a possible D match to TRBD2 (5 bases). V was clipped by 4 bases and J by 0 bases, with 13 bases between them. The V gene's germline CDR1 is SGDLS and CDR2 YYNGEE. The CDR3 contains 15 residues. The CDR3 spells CASSPSPGNQETQYF. The CDR3, as DNA: TGTGCCAGCAGCCCGAGTCCCGGGAACCAAGAGACCCAGTACTTC.

V usage is TRBV7-3 and J usage is TRBJ2-1; 7 positions match TRBD2. This CDR3 is built from 15 residues. V was pared by 1 base and J by 7 bases, with 7 bases of the junction left unmatched. Germline V gene lookup returns CDR1 SGHTA and CDR2 FQGTGA. The CDR3 protein is CASSLMYGRYNEQFF. DNA of the CDR3: TGTGCCAGCAGCTTAATGTACGGGAGGTATAATGAGCAGTTCTTC. Using reference TRBV7-3 and TRBJ2-1 for the parts outside the CDR3, the full variable domain is GAGVSQTPSNKVTEKGKYVELRCDPISGHTALYWYRQSLGQGPEFLIYFQGTGAADDSGLPNDRFFAVRPEGSVSTLKIQRTERGDSAVYLCASSLMYGRYNEQFFGPGTRLTVL.

The sample holds a few counts of this clone. Here the CDR3 reads CAWSLSTGNHEKLFF. CDR3 nucleotides: TGTGCCTGGAGTTTATCGACAGGGAACCATGAAAAACTGTTTTTT. This chain connects TRBV30 to TRBJ1-4; 7 nucleotides align to TRBD1. Germline V CDR1 and CDR2: GTSNPN, SVGIG (reference sequence). With 2 bases clipped from V and 6 bases from J, the junction kept 9 bases outside the gene matches. CDR3 length: 15 residues.

This clone was observed a few times. The V gene is TRBV7-2, the J gene TRBJ1-2, with unresolved D. Trimming shortened V by 11 bases and J by 1 base, and 17 bases separated the two germline ends. Germline CDR1 reads SGHTA; CDR2 reads FQGNSA. The CDR3 contains 14 residues. CDR3 protein: CACAQDRFNYGYTF. CDR3 coding DNA: TGTGCCTGTGCGCAGGACCGATTTAACTATGGCTACACCTTC.

The V gene is TRBV7-2, the J gene TRBJ2-3, with 10 bases matching TRBD1. The CDR3 length is 15 residues. The V segment lost 6 bases and the J segment 4 bases; nucleotides outside the gene matches: 7. In germline, CDR1 is SGHTA, CDR2 FQGNSA. The CDR3 protein is CASRPGQGRADTQYF. CDR3 sequence (DNA): TGTGCCAGCAGGCCGGGACAGGGGAGGGCAGATACGCAGTATTTT.

This clone was counted between two and nine times. The gene calls are TRBV5-1 and TRBJ2-6; D is ambiguous. This CDR3 is built from 14 residues. In germline, CDR1 is SGHRS, CDR2 YFSETQ. Between the trimmed V and J ends, which lost 4 bases and 3 bases, there was a span of 8 bases. CDR3 nucleotides: TGCGCCAGCAGCGGTGGTGGTGGGGCCAACGTCCTGACTTTC. As protein: CASSGGGGANVLTF.

The rearrangement joins TRBV23-1 to TRBJ1-2, with TRBD1 identical over 9 bases. TRBV23-1 is an open reading frame whose function is uncertain. V was clipped by 3 bases and J by 6 bases; unmatched bases: 8. CDR3 length: 15 residues. CDR3: CASSHPRDREDGYTF. The CDR3 region has the DNA TGCGCCAGCAGTCACCCTCGGGACAGGGAGGATGGCTACACCTTC.

This clone was seen a handful of times. The CDR3 DNA is TGCAGCGTTTCCCGGGACAGCCGAGATACGCAGTATTTT. Its protein is CSVSRDSRDTQYF. The rearrangement joins TRBV29-1 to TRBJ2-3, with 7 bases aligning to TRBD1. The germline gives CDR1 SQVTM, CDR2 ANQGSEA. The CDR3 is 13 residues long. J was trimmed by 5 bases and V by 5 bases; bases with no gene match: 7.

The gene calls are TRBV29-1 and TRBJ2-5; 7 bases map to TRBD1. Germline lookup yields CDR1 SQVTM and CDR2 ANQGSEA. CDR3 size: 14 residues. Trimming removed 3 bases from V and 2 bases from J; junction bases left unmatched: 6. CDR3 loop: CSVDGRQGQETQYF. The CDR3 nucleotides are TGCAGCGTTGATGGGCGACAGGGACAAGAGACCCAGTACTTC.

The chain is built from TRBV7-2 and TRBJ2-7, with D hard to call. The V end lost 5 bases, the J end lost 7 bases, and 9 bases lay between the germline ends. This CDR3 contains 11 residues. Germline CDR1 SGHTA, CDR2 FQGNSA. The CDR3 region is CASSPGWEQYF. CDR3 coding DNA: TGTGCCAGCAGCCCCGGGTGGGAGCAGTACTTC.

This chain joins TRBV9 and TRBJ2-6, with D possibly TRBD1 on 5 matching bases. Trimming removed 1 base at V and 0 bases at J, with 8 bases between. Germline V gene lookup returns CDR1 SGDLS and CDR2 YYNGEE. There are 16 residues in the CDR3. The CDR3 here is CASSVTGASGANVLTF. The CDR3 DNA reads as TGTGCCAGCAGCGTAACTGGGGCCTCTGGGGCCAACGTCCTGACTTTC.

The chain couples TRBV5-4 to TRBJ2-1; 13 bases line up with TRBD2. The CDR3 has 16 amino acids. Looked up from germline, CDR1 is SGHNT and CDR2 is YYREEE (reference sequence). The J segment lost 9 bases and the V segment lost 5 bases, leaving 11 bases of the junction unmatched. CDR3 nucleotides: TGTGCCAGCAGTCGGCACGGGACTAGCGGGACCGCTGAGCAGTTCTTC. Protein product: CASSRHGTSGTAEQFF.

The V call is TRBV6-6, the J call TRBJ2-7; D may be TRBD2 (6 bases). Trimming cost V 6 bases and J 5 bases, with 14 bases left between them. The CDR3 length is 13 residues. Germline V gene lookup returns CDR1 MNHNY and CDR2 SVGAGI (reference sequence). The DNA of the CDR3 is TGTGCCAGCAGCCGACAACGGGGGAACGAGCAGTACTTC. This codes for CASSRQRGNEQYF.

CDR3 sequence (DNA): TGTGCCAGCAGCTTGGACCGGGACAGGGAAGCGGATACGCAGTATTTT. This sequence encodes CASSLDRDREADTQYF. The chain is built from TRBV7-9 and TRBJ2-3, with 9 bases fitting TRBD1. The CDR3 length is 16 residues. With V trimmed by 3 bases and J by 6 bases, 10 bases remained unmatched. Germline CDR1 SEHNR, CDR2 FQNEAQ (reference sequence).

This chain uses TRBV9 with TRBJ1-1; D ambiguous. Trimming shortened V by 1 base and J by 2 bases, and 6 bases separated the two germline ends. The germline CDR1 and CDR2 sequences are SGDLS and YYNGEE. This CDR3 is built from 13 residues. This CDR3 is CASSVNRNTEAFF. CDR3 nucleotides: TGTGCCAGCAGCGTAAACAGAAACACTGAAGCTTTCTTT. The whole variable domain, filled in from reference TRBV9 and TRBJ1-1, reads DSGVTQTPKHLITATGQRVTLRCSPRSGDLSVYWYQQSLDQGLQFLIQYYNGEERAKGNILERFSAQQFPDLHSELNLSSLELGDSALYFCASSVNRNTEAFFGQGTRLTVV.

The chain links TRBV29-1 to TRBJ2-7, with D possibly TRBD2 on 6 matching bases. V was pared by 6 bases and J by 3 bases, with 9 bases between. CDR3 size: 11 residues. The germline CDR1 and CDR2 sequences are SQVTM and ANQGSEA. CDR3 region: CSVAGFYEQYF. For the CDR3, the DNA is TGCAGCGTCGCGGGGTTCTACGAGCAGTACTTC.

The chain links TRBV7-9 to TRBJ2-5; D not resolved. Gene TRBJ2-7 matches the end of the DNA better, so the J call may be wrong. This CDR3 spans 15 amino acids. Germline lookup yields CDR1 SEHNR and CDR2 FQNEAQ (reference sequence). The CDR3 sequence is CASSLALGRSYEQYF. Written as DNA, the CDR3 is TGTGCCAGCAGCTTAGCGCTGGGCAGATCCTACGAGCAGTACTTC.

This clone turned up a few times. One end of the junction is discordant with germline, which a read error may explain. The V and J genes are TRBV9 and TRBJ2-1, with D perhaps matching TRBD2 (5 bases). This CDR3 has 15 residues. Germline CDR1 and CDR2: SGDLS and YYNGEE. In DNA, the CDR3 is TGTGCCAGCAGCGTCGGAGCGGTGTCCTTCAATGAGCAGTTCTTC. It encodes CASSVGAVSFNEQFF. Based on the CDR3 plus reference TRBV9 and TRBJ2-1, the full variable domain is DSGVTQTPKHLITATGQRVTLRCSPRSGDLSVYWYQQSLDQGLQFLIQYYNGEERAKGNILERFSAQQFPDLHSELNLSSLELGDSALYFCASSVGAVSFNEQFFGPGTRLTVL.

A few counts support this clone. The genes are TRBV7-9 and TRBJ2-3, with a weak D call TRBD2 (5 bases). Germline loops: CDR1 SEHNR, CDR2 FQNEAQ (reference sequence). The V end was cut by 3 bases, the J end by 11 bases, with 15 bases between. The CDR3 length is 13 residues. DNA of the CDR3: TGTGCCAGCAGCTTTGATACTAGTTCCCGGCAGTATTTT. Its translation: CASSFDTSSRQYF.

CDR3 residues: CASSPSREWYNEQFF. The CDR3, as DNA: TGTGCCAGCTCACCATCGCGGGAGTGGTACAATGAGCAGTTCTTC. The chain recombines TRBV18 with TRBJ2-1; 7 bases are shared with TRBD2. The germline gives CDR1 KGHSH, CDR2 LQKENI. V trimming: 2 bases; J trimming: 4 bases; junction bases outside the gene matches: 5. The CDR3 is made up of 15 amino acids.

The chain has TRBV28 and TRBJ2-3; D may be TRBD2 (5 bases). V lost 5 bases and J 3 bases, leaving 9 bases between the germline ends. CDR1 and CDR2 (germline): MDHEN, SYDVKM. The CDR3 has 13 residues. This CDR3 reads CASSPGSTDTQYF. The CDR3 DNA follows: TGTGCCAGCAGTCCGGGAAGTACAGATACGCAGTATTTT.

This clone was seen more than once but under ten times. The chain couples TRBV7-2 to TRBJ2-7; tentatively, D is TRBD2 (5 bases). V gave up 5 bases and J gave up 0 bases, with 14 bases separating them. Germline V CDR1 and CDR2: SGHTA, FQGNSA. This CDR3 comprises 15 residues. CDR3 nucleotides: TGTGCCAGCAGCCCCCAGCTGGGGAGCTCCTACGAGCAGTACTTC. This codes for CASSPQLGSSYEQYF.

This CDR3 is CASSLAAGSSTDTQYF. CDR3 sequence (DNA): TGTGCCAGCAGCTTGGCCGCTGGCTCCTCCACAGATACGCAGTATTTT. The chain carries TRBV5-4 and TRBJ2-3; D is unresolved. V lost 0 bases and J lost 2, with 13 bases in between. This CDR3 comprises 16 residues. Germline V gene data show CDR1 as SGHNT and CDR2 as YYREEE (reference sequence). Together with reference TRBV5-4 and TRBJ2-3, the CDR3 gives the full variable domain: ETGVTQSPTHLIKTRGQQVTLRCSSQSGHNTVSWYQQALGQGPQFIFQYYREEENGRGNFPPRFSGLQFPNYSSELNVNALELDDSALYLCASSLAAGSSTDTQYFGPGTRLTVL.

V gene TRBV4-1 combines with J gene TRBJ2-5, with D possibly called TRBD1 or TRBD2 (5 bases each). Germline V gives CDR1 MGHRA, CDR2 YSYEKL. The CDR3 spans 15 residues. Trimming removed 2 bases from V and 1 base from J, with 11 bases in between. CDR3: CASSQNVGTQETQYF. DNA of the CDR3: TGCGCCAGCAGCCAAAATGTGGGGACCCAAGAGACCCAGTACTTC.

The V call is TRBV5-1, the J call TRBJ1-1; D not certain. V dropped 0 bases and J dropped 0 bases, with 9 bases sitting between them. Germline loops: CDR1 SGHRS, CDR2 YFSETQ. This CDR3 comprises 15 residues. The CDR3 DNA follows: TGCGCCAGCAGCTTGGAGGTCAGGCTGAACACTGAAGCTTTCTTT. Amino acids: CASSLEVRLNTEAFF.